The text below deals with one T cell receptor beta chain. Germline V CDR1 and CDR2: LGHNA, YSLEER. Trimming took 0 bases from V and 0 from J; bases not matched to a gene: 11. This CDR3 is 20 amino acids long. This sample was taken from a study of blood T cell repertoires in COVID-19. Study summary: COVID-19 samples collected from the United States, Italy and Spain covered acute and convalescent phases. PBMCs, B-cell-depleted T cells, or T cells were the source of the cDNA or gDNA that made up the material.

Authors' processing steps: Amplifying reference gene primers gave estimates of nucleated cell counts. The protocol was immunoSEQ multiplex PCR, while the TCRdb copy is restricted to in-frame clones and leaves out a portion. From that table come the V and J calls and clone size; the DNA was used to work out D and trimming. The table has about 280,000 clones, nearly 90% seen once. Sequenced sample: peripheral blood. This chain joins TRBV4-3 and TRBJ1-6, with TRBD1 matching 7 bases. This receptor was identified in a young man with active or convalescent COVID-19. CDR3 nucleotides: TGCGCCAGCAGCCAAGACCCACAGGACAGGAGCAGCTCCTATAATTCACCCCTCCACTTT. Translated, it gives CASSQDPQDRSSSYNSPLHF.